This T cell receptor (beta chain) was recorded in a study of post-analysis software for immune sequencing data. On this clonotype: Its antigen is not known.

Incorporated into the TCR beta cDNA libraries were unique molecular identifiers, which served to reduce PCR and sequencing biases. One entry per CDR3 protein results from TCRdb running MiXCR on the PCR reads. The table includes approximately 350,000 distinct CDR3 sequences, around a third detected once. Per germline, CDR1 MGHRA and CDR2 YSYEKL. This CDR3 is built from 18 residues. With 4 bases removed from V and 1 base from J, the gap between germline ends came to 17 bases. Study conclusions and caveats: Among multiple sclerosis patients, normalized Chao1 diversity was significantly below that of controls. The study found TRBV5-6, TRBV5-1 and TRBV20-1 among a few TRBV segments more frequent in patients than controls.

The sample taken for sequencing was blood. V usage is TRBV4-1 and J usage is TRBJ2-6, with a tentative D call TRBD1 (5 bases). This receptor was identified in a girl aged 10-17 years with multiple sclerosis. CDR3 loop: CASSLSAGLLSGANVLTF. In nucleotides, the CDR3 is TGCGCCAGCAGCCTCAGCGCAGGGCTCCTATCTGGGGCCAACGTCCTGACTTTC.